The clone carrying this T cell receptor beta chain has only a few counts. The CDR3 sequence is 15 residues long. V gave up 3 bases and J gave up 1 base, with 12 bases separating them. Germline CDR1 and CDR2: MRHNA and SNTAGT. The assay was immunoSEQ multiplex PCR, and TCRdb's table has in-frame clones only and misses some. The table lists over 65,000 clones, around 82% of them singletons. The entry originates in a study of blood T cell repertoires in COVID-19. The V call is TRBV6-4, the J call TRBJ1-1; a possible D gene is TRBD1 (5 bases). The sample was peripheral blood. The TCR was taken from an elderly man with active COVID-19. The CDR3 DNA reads TGTGCCAGCAGTGAGTCTGACAGCACGAACACTGAAGCTTTCTTT. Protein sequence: CASSESDSTNTEAFF.